This T cell receptor (beta chain) was sequenced for a study of T cells in Graves' hyperthyroidism and ophthalmopathy. Points from the study as a whole: The model forecast ophthalmopathy, anticipating it by a median about 6.5 months before onset.

The V and J ends lost 4 bases and 2 bases, in that order; junction bases with no gene match: 9. Germline-derived CDR1 and CDR2 are DFQATT and SNEGSKA (reference sequence). The CDR3 length is 15 residues. This clonotype has at least ten counts. Antigen specificity is unknown. There were TCR beta CDR3 regions amplified from RNA transcripts. First-round RT-PCR targeting the TCR CDR3 was performed with the HTBI primer set. TCRdb used MiXCR to reprocess the multiplex PCR reads, holding one entry per CDR3 protein. The table has nearly 600,000 distinct CDR3 sequences, approximately 15% seen once. The clonotype originates from a woman aged 25 to 39 with Graves' hyperthyroidism that later progressed to Graves' ophthalmopathy. The chain joins TRBV20-1 to TRBJ2-7; 9 bases line up with TRBD2. Sequencing used blood. CDR3 DNA: TGCAGTGCTAACCCCGTGCGGGAGGGCGCCTACGAGCAGTACTTC. Translated, it gives CSANPVREGAYEQYF.